These 18 T cell receptor beta chains were sequenced from one sample in a study of blood T cell repertoires in COVID-19. Assay: immunoSEQ multiplex PCR; the TCRdb copy retains only in-frame clones and omits some. Among roughly 260,000 clones listed, about 88% were seen once. The sample taken for sequencing was peripheral blood. These receptors all come from a man aged 60 to 69 who had recovered from COVID-19.

The chain couples TRBV4-1 to TRBJ2-1, with TRBD1 identical over 7 bases. V dropped 0 bases and J dropped 8; count of bases not matched to a gene: 10. This CDR3 is built from 16 residues. CDR1 is MGHRA, CDR2 YSYEKL, per germline. The CDR3 loop reads CASSQDPGQSYYEQFF. Written as DNA, the CDR3 is TGCGCCAGCAGCCAAGACCCGGGACAGTCTTACTATGAGCAGTTCTTC.

The chain links TRBV5-1 to TRBJ2-1; D remains ambiguous. Trimming shortened V by 5 bases and J by 8 bases, and 14 bases separated the two germline ends. This CDR3 spans 13 amino acids. Germline values: CDR1 SGHRS, CDR2 YFSETQ. The CDR3 DNA sequence: TGCGCCAGCAGTCTAGGTATGAGTTATGAGCAGTTCTTC. Translation gives CASSLGMSYEQFF.

This chain links TRBV30 with TRBJ1-6; D not certain. There are 15 residues in the CDR3. Trimming took off 5 bases at V and 5 bases at J, with 16 bases between the two ends. The V gene's germline CDR1 is GTSNPN and CDR2 SVGIG (reference sequence). The CDR3 nucleotides read TGTGCCTGGTCCCTAACGGGAAAGGATAATTCACCCCTCCACTTT. Protein product: CAWSLTGKDNSPLHF. The entire variable domain, with the rest obtained from reference TRBV30 and TRBJ1-6, is as follows: SQTIHQWPATLVQPVGSPLSLECTVEGTSNPNLYWYRQAAGRGLQLLFYSVGIGQISSEVPQNLSASRPQDRQFILSSKKLLLSDSGFYLCAWSLTGKDNSPLHFGNGTRLTVT.

V and J are TRBV7-2 and TRBJ2-1; 8 nucleotides line up with TRBD2. V was clipped by 4 bases and J by 2 bases; unmatched bases: 7. This CDR3 has 16 residues. Germline values: CDR1 SGHTA, CDR2 FQGNSA. The CDR3 nucleotides read TGTGCCAGCAGCTCCTCTCTCGGGGGGGCCTACAATGAGCAGTTCTTC. This encodes CASSSSLGGAYNEQFF.

V usage is TRBV4-1 and J usage is TRBJ2-2; 9 bases fit TRBD2. CDR3 length equals 17 residues. The V gene end was trimmed by 1 base and the J gene end by 7 bases; junction bases not matched to a gene: 10. Per germline, CDR1 MGHRA and CDR2 YSYEKL. The CDR3 nucleotides are TGCGCCAGCAGCCAAGCTCTGGCGGGGGGGCCCGGCGGGGAGCTGTTTTTT. This translates into CASSQALAGGPGGELFF.

CDR3 loop: CATRFAGSNTGELFF. The CDR3 DNA reads TGTGCCACCCGCTTTGCGGGCTCGAACACCGGGGAGCTGTTTTTT. The chain uses TRBV15 and TRBJ2-2; possibly TRBD2 for D (5 bases). The CDR3 has 15 amino acids. Trimming pared 8 bases from V and 0 bases from J, leaving 13 bases between. Germline V gives CDR1 LNHNV, CDR2 YYDKDF (reference sequence).

The rearrangement joins TRBV11-2 to TRBJ2-7; D gene ambiguous. The CDR3 runs 13 residues. Germline lookup yields CDR1 SGHAT and CDR2 FQNNGV. V was clipped by 9 bases and J by 5 bases, with 17 bases between them. The CDR3 protein is CARNRRSYNEQYF. For the CDR3, the DNA is TGTGCCAGAAACCGCAGGTCATACAACGAGCAGTACTTC.

This chain links TRBV20-1 with TRBJ1-5; 9 bases are a match to TRBD1. Trimming at V came to 6 bases and at J to 6 bases, leaving 9 bases not matched to a gene. The CDR3 runs to 14 residues. Germline CDR1 reads DFQATT; CDR2 reads SNEGSKA (reference sequence). CDR3 loop: CSASTGGAGQPQHF. CDR3 nucleotides: TGCAGTGCCAGTACAGGGGGCGCCGGTCAGCCCCAGCATTTT.

The rearrangement uses TRBV5-1 and TRBJ2-5; D is possibly TRBD1 (5 bases). This CDR3 has 15 amino acids. Trimming left V 0 bases short and J 3 bases short, with 12 bases between. The germline V gene has CDR1 SGHRS and CDR2 YFSETQ. CDR3 region: CASSLEGRSEETQYF. CDR3 coding DNA: TGCGCCAGCAGCTTGGAGGGGCGGTCCGAAGAGACCCAGTACTTC.

This clone was detected once. CDR3 amino acids: CASSQVAGAGNTIYF. In DNA form, the CDR3 reads TGTGCCAGCAGCCAAGTTGCAGGGGCTGGAAACACCATATATTTT. This chain links TRBV4-2 with TRBJ1-3; D perhaps matches TRBD1 (6 bases). V lost 1 base and J 2 bases, leaving 9 bases between the germline ends. The germline CDR1 and CDR2 sequences are LGHNA and YNFKEQ. The CDR3 has 15 residues.

In this sample, this clone turned up once. CDR3: CASSLGTGATHTEAFF. CDR3 coding DNA: TGTGCCAGCAGCTTAGGGACAGGGGCCACGCACACTGAAGCTTTCTTT. V is TRBV9 and J is TRBJ1-1; 10 bases align to TRBD1. J lost 3 bases, V lost 4 bases, and 9 bases had no gene match. The CDR3 totals 16 residues. Germline-derived CDR1 and CDR2 are SGDLS and YYNGEE.

In nucleotides, the CDR3 is TGTGCCAGCAGCGTGGATCCAAATTCACCCCTCCACTTT. It yields the protein CASSVDPNSPLHF. This rearrangement joins TRBV5-4 to TRBJ1-6; D not certain. V lost 4 bases, J lost 7 bases, and 9 bases lay in between. This CDR3 has 13 amino acids. CDR1 and CDR2 from the germline V gene are SGHNT and YYREEE (reference sequence).

The chain uses TRBV14 and TRBJ1-2, with a weak D call TRBD1 (6 bases). Deletions cut 7 bases from V and 4 bases from J, with 16 bases between. CDR3 length: 14 amino acids. CDR1 is SGHDN and CDR2 is FVKESK in the germline V gene. CDR3 amino acids: CASTPFDRPYGYTF. The DNA for the CDR3 is TGTGCCAGCACCCCTTTCGACAGGCCCTATGGCTACACCTTC.

For the CDR3, the DNA is TGCAGTGCTAGTCGGGGGGCGTTCGTCAATGAGCAGTTCTTC. This codes for CSASRGAFVNEQFF. V and J are TRBV20-1 and TRBJ2-1, with D possibly matching TRBD2 (7 bases). The CDR3 contains 14 residues. Trimming took 3 bases from V and 6 from J, leaving 15 bases between them. Looked up from germline, CDR1 is DFQATT and CDR2 is SNEGSKA (reference sequence).

The genes are TRBV3-1 (or the pseudogene TRBV3-2) and TRBJ2-1; D gene uncertain. With 1 base removed from V and 6 bases from J, the gap between germline ends came to 7 bases. In germline, CDR1 is LGHDT, CDR2 YNNKEL (reference sequence). The CDR3 runs 13 residues. For the CDR3, the DNA is TGTGCCAGCAGCCAAGTTCGTAGCAATGAGCAGTTCTTC. It is translated as CASSQVRSNEQFF.

The chain recombines TRBV4-1 with TRBJ2-2; the match to TRBD1 covers 10 bases. CDR1 and CDR2 (germline): MGHRA, YSYEKL. The junction had 3 bases not matched to a gene; V was cut back by 1 base and J by 7 bases. The CDR3 length is 15 residues. Here the CDR3 reads CASSQVDRGFGELFF. The CDR3 DNA is TGCGCCAGCAGCCAAGTGGACAGGGGGTTCGGGGAGCTGTTTTTT.

This chain links TRBV11-2 with TRBJ2-2; 12 nucleotides align to TRBD2. Looked up from germline, CDR1 is SGHAT and CDR2 is FQNNGV. The CDR3 runs to 16 residues. The trim removed 0 bases at V and 7 bases at J, leaving 3 bases unmatched. The DNA for the CDR3 is TGTGCCAGCAGCTTAGAACTAGCGGGGGGCGTCGGGGAGCTGTTTTTT. Translated: CASSLELAGGVGELFF.

The rearrangement joins TRBV7-6 to TRBJ2-7, with 10 nucleotides matching TRBD1. This CDR3 is 15 amino acids long. Trimming at V came to 5 bases and at J to 3 bases, leaving 7 bases not matched to a gene. The germline gives CDR1 SGHVS, CDR2 FNYEAQ. In DNA form, the CDR3 reads TGTGCCAGCAGCCAAGGGACAGGGGTCGTCTACGAGCAGTACTTC. It yields the protein CASSQGTGVVYEQYF. Full variable domain (rest looked up from reference TRBV7-6 and TRBJ2-7): GAGVSQSPRYKVTKRGQDVALRCDPISGHVSLYWYRQALGQGPEFLTYFNYEAQQDKSGLPNDRFSAERPEGSISTLTIQRTEQRDSAMYRCASSQGTGVVYEQYFGPGTRLTVT.